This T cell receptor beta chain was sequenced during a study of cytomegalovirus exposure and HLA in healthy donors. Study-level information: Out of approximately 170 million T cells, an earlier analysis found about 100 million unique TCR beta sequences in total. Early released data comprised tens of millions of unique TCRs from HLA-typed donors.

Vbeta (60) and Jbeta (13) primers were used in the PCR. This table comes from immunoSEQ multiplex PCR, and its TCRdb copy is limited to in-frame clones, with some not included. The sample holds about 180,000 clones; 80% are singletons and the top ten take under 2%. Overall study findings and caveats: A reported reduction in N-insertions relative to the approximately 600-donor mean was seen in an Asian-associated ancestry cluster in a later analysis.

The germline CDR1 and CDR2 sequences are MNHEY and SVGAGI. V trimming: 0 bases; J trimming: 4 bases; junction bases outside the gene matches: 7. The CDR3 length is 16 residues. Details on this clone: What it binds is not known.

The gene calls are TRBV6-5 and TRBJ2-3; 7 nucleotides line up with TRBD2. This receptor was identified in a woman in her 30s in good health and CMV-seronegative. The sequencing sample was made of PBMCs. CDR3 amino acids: CASSYSIRGDPDTQYF. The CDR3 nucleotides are TGTGCCAGCAGTTACTCGATCCGGGGGGATCCAGATACGCAGTATTTT.